This T cell receptor beta chain was sequenced for a study of shared clonotypes between healthy human individuals. Germline V lookup: CDR1 MDHEN, CDR2 SYDVKM. The CDR3 sequence is 14 residues long. With V trimmed by 8 bases and J by 2 bases, 6 bases remained unmatched. For genomic DNA, unsorted samples relied on tens of millions of PBMCs. Clones were sequenced by immunoSEQ multiplex PCR, and TCRdb holds only the in-frame ones, with some missing. Of 470,000 or so clones listed, about 78% were seen once; the top ten hold more than 10%. V usage is TRBV28 and J usage is TRBJ1-5; 7 bases are shared with TRBD1. The clonotype was recovered from a woman aged 40 to 55 in good health. Some clones in this sample may be carry-over from other donors' samples. The sample taken for sequencing was PBMCs. This CDR3 reads CASGTGQRNQPQHF. CDR3 DNA: TGTGCCAGCGGGACGGGACAGCGCAATCAGCCCCAGCATTTT.